This T cell receptor (beta chain) is drawn from a study of blood T cell repertoires in COVID-19. On the study more broadly: Whether acute or convalescent, the COVID-19 samples came from the United States, Italy and Spain. T cells, B-cell-depleted T cells, or PBMCs supplied cDNA or gDNA.

The CDR3 runs to 17 residues. V was pared by 2 bases and J by 4 bases, with 8 bases of the junction left unmatched. Looked up from germline, CDR1 is MNHEY and CDR2 is SMNVEV (reference sequence). Authors' data handling: Amplification with reference gene primers provided the estimates of nucleated cell counts. The repertoire was sequenced with immunoSEQ multiplex PCR; TCRdb's copy has only in-frame clones and lacks some. From that table come the V and J calls and clone size; the DNA was used to work out D and trimming. The sample includes under 90,000 clones, roughly nine tenths of them seen just once. Seattle cases were enrolled at active infection and followed longitudinally.

V gene TRBV27 combines with J gene TRBJ2-2, with 9 positions matching TRBD2. This TCR derives from a man aged 40-55 years with COVID-19, enrolled during active disease. Sequencing was carried out using peripheral blood. Written as DNA, the CDR3 is TGTGCCAGCAGTTTAAAGGGACTAGCTTCCCTCACCGGGGAGCTGTTTTTT. Translation: CASSLKGLASLTGELFF.